The 10 T cell receptor beta chains in this list originate from one sample, sequenced in a study of T cell responses to AZD1222 COVID-19 vaccine. Data came from immunoSEQ multiplex PCR; TCRdb stores just in-frame clones and leaves some out. The sample carries about 150,000 clones, approximately 94% recorded once. The source material was peripheral blood, sampled on day 0 of AZD1222 vaccination. These receptors were taken from an adult in good health.

With respect to this clone: Other DNA sequences in this sample translate to the same CDR3. The rearrangement links TRBV18 to TRBJ2-1; perhaps TRBD2 as D (6 bases). The CDR3 runs to 15 residues. The germline V and J ends were trimmed by 3 bases and 3 bases, with 12 bases remaining between them. Germline lookup yields CDR1 KGHSH and CDR2 LQKENI. DNA of the CDR3: TGTGCCAGCTCACCCTCGTCCGGGGGCTACAATGAGCAGTTCTTC. This encodes CASSPSSGGYNEQFF.

The J gene is TRBJ2-3, the V gene TRBV9; TRBD1 matches 9 bases. Germline assignment: CDR1 SGDLS and CDR2 YYNGEE. Unmatched junction bases numbered 8, after V lost 4 bases and J lost 2 bases. The CDR3 contains 16 residues. The CDR3, as DNA: TGTGCCAGCAGCACCCGCGGACAGGGGAACACAGATACGCAGTATTTT. It is translated as CASSTRGQGNTDTQYF.

The CDR3 protein is CASSQRTPGGGDKRNTIYF. CDR3 nucleotide sequence: TGTGCCAGCAGCCAGCGTACCCCTGGGGGGGGCGATAAGCGAAACACCATATATTTT. V and J are TRBV7-9 and TRBJ1-3, with a weak D call TRBD1 (6 bases). The germline V and J ends were trimmed by 5 bases and 5 bases, with 28 bases remaining between them. The V gene's germline CDR1 is SEHNR and CDR2 FQNEAQ (reference sequence). CDR3 length: 19 residues.

V gene TRBV6-5 combines with J gene TRBJ2-7; D call uncertain. V was trimmed by 8 bases and J by 4 bases, leaving 6 bases between them. Germline V gene lookup returns CDR1 MNHEY and CDR2 SVGAGI. The CDR3 is made up of 10 amino acids. The CDR3 loop reads CASGVYEQYV. The CDR3 region has the DNA TGTGCCAGCGGAGTTTACGAGCAGTACGTC.

V is TRBV9 and J is TRBJ2-1; 11 nucleotides agree with TRBD2. CDR3 size: 18 residues. V was pared by 2 bases and J by 8 bases, with 15 bases of the junction left unmatched. Germline V gene sequence: CDR1 SGDLS, CDR2 YYNGEE. CDR3 amino acids: CASSVSASLAGGSDEQFF. The CDR3 DNA sequence: TGTGCCAGCAGCGTGTCCGCGTCCCTAGCGGGAGGTTCAGATGAGCAGTTCTTC.

V and J are TRBV24-1 and TRBJ1-6; tentative D call: TRBD1 (5 bases). The CDR3 consists of 16 residues. Trimming left V 8 bases short and J 7 bases short, with 20 bases between. Germline loops: CDR1 KGHDR, CDR2 SFDVKD. The CDR3 DNA reads TGTGCCACCACCGGAAGGCCCGGCAGGGACAATTCACCCCTCCACTTT. Translated: CATTGRPGRDNSPLHF.

The chain carries TRBV5-1 and TRBJ2-3; TRBD2 is a possible D gene (5 bases). This CDR3 has 16 amino acids. Trimming removed 2 bases at V and 2 bases at J, with 15 bases between. Germline V gives CDR1 SGHRS, CDR2 YFSETQ. The CDR3 DNA follows: TGCGCCAGCAGCTTATCGGGGTGGGTGAACACAGATACGCAGTATTTT. This encodes CASSLSGWVNTDTQYF. Looking up the rest from reference TRBV5-1 and TRBJ2-3 gives the full variable domain: KAGVTQTPRYLIKTRGQQVTLSCSPISGHRSVSWYQQTPGQGLQFLFEYFSETQRNKGNFPGRFSGRQFSNSRSEMNVSTLELGDSALYLCASSLSGWVNTDTQYFGPGTRLTVL.

The table lists this clone with a count of one. J is TRBJ1-4 and V is TRBV27; the D gene is possibly TRBD1 (6 bases). Germline V CDR1 and CDR2: MNHEY, SMNVEV (reference sequence). CDR3 size: 15 residues. The V end was cut by 0 bases, the J end by 5 bases, with 10 bases between. CDR3 in DNA: TGTGCCAGCAGTTTATCTAGCGGGACAAATGAAAAACTGTTTTTT. Amino acid sequence: CASSLSSGTNEKLFF.

The genes are TRBV5-1 and TRBJ2-1, with 12 bases matching TRBD2. CDR3 length: 18 residues. Germline CDR1 is SGHRS and CDR2 is YFSETQ. V dropped 4 bases and J dropped 4; count of bases not matched to a gene: 12. The CDR3, as DNA: TGCGCCAGCAGCCCACGCGGACTAGCGGGACTCCCTTACAATGAGCAGTTCTTC. Encoded protein: CASSPRGLAGLPYNEQFF.

CDR3: CASRKREDTEAFF. CDR3 bases: TGTGCCAGCAGAAAACGAGAGGACACTGAAGCTTTCTTT. The chain joins TRBV12-3 or TRBV12-4 to TRBJ1-1; D is unresolved. There are 13 residues in the CDR3. V was pared by 6 bases and J by 3 bases, with 11 bases between.